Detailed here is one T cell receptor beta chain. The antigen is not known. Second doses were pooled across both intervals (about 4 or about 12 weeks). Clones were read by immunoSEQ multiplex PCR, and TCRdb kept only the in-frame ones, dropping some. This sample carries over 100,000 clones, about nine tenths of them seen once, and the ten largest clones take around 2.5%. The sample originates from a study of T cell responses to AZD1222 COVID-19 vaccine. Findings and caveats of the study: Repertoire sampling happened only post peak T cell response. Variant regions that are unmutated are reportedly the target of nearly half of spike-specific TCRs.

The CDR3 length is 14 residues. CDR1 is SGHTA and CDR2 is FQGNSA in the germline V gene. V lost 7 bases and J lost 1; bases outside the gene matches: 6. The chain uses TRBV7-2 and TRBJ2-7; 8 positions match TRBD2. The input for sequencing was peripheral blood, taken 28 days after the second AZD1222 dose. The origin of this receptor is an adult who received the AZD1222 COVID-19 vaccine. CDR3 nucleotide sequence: TGTGCCAGCAAGGCTAGCGGGTCATCCTACGAGCAGTACTTC. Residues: CASKASGSSYEQYF. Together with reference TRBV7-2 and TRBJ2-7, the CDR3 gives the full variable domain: GAGVSQSPSNKVTEKGKDVELRCDPISGHTALYWYRQSLGQGLEFLIYFQGNSAPDKSGLPSDRFSAERTGGSVSTLTIQRTQQEDSAVYLCASKASGSSYEQYFGPGTRLTVT.